One and the same sample provided the 2 T cell receptor beta chains below, sequenced in a study of siplizumab effects on memory and regulatory T cells. TCRdb's table, derived via immunoSEQ multiplex PCR, lists solely in-frame clones and lacks some. The sample contains about 91,000 clones, roughly 96% of which appear only once. Sequences were obtained from naive CD4+ T cells sorted from blood. The origin of the receptors is a human donor in good health.

The rearrangement joins TRBV18 to TRBJ2-1; TRBD2 is a possible D gene (5 bases). V lost 6 bases and J 6 bases, leaving 21 bases between the germline ends. In germline, CDR1 is KGHSH, CDR2 LQKENI. The CDR3 totals 16 residues. CDR3 bases: TGTGCCAGCTCTGGAAAGGGAGCCCTCGCGGGCAATGAGCAGTTCTTC. Translating it yields CASSGKGALAGNEQFF.

This chain links TRBV28 with TRBJ1-3, with D unclear. V was cut by 3 bases and J by 2 bases, with 5 bases left in between. The CDR3 sequence is 13 residues long. The germline V gene has CDR1 MDHEN and CDR2 SYDVKM. The DNA of the CDR3 is TGTGCCAGCAGTTTTTTCGCTGGAAACACCATATATTTT. Translation: CASSFFAGNTIYF.